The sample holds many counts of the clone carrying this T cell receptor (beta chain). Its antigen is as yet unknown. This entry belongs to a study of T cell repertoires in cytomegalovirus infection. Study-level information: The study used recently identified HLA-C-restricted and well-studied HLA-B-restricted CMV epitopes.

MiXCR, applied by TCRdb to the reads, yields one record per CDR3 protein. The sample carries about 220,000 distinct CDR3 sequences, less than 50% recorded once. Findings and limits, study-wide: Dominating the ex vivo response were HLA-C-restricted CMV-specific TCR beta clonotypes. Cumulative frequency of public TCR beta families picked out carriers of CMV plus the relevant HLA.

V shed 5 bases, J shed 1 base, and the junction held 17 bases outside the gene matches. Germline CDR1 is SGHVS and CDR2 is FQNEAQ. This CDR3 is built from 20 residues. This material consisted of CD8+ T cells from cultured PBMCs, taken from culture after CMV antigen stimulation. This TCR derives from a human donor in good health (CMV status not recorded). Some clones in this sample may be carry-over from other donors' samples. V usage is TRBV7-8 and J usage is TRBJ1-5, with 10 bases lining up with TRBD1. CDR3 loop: CASSERVGTGEWGSNQPQHF. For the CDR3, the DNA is TGTGCCAGCAGCGAAAGGGTCGGGACAGGGGAATGGGGAAGCAATCAGCCCCAGCATTTT. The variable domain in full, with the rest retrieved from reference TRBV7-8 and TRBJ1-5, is GAGVSQSPRYKVAKRGQDVALRCDPISGHVSLFWYQQALGQGPEFLTYFQNEAQLDKSGLPSDRFFAERPEGSVSTLKIQRTQQEDSAVYLCASSERVGTGEWGSNQPQHFGDGTRLSIL.